These 24 T cell receptor beta chains came from one sample sequenced in a study of T-cell reconstitution after alpha-beta-depleted transplantation in children. A library of TCRbeta sequences, prepared with unique molecular identifiers, was generated. TCRdb ran MiXCR on the PCR reads and lists one entry per CDR3 protein. The sample holds a few hundred thousand distinct CDR3 sequences, about 8.8% seen once. The starting material was PBMCs from the stem cell graft donor, obtained from the stem cell graft. The receptors originated from a human donor who donated a stem cell graft to a child with SCID.

In this sample, this clonotype turned up many times. The rearrangement uses TRBV24-1 and TRBJ2-1; D might be TRBD2 (5 bases). V lost 1 base and J 7 bases, leaving 13 bases between the germline ends. This CDR3 has 15 residues. Germline CDR1 reads KGHDR; CDR2 reads SFDVKD. The CDR3 DNA reads as TGTGCCACCAGTGATTTCTGGAAGCGGATTAATGAGCAGTTCTTC. Protein: CATSDFWKRINEQFF.

This clonotype came up a few times. The rearrangement joins TRBV11-3 to TRBJ2-5, with TRBD1 identical over 7 bases. The CDR3 is made up of 15 amino acids. Germline trimming cut 4 bases from V and 5 bases from J; bases unmatched to any gene: 10. CDR1 is SGHNT and CDR2 is YENEEA in the germline V gene. CDR3: CASSSTGVGVETQYF. The CDR3 nucleotides read TGTGCCAGCAGCTCTACAGGGGTGGGGGTGGAGACCCAGTACTTC.

This clonotype was seen a few times. The rearrangement joins TRBV29-1 to TRBJ2-1; D may correspond to TRBD1 or TRBD2 (5 bases each). The CDR3 has 12 amino acids. Germline loops: CDR1 SQVTM, CDR2 ANQGSEA. V lost 6 bases and J lost 9, with 15 bases in between. In DNA form, the CDR3 reads TGCAGCGTGGGGGACCCGATGGGTGAGCAGTTCTTC. Translation gives CSVGDPMGEQFF.

Comment on this clonotype: A much larger clone sits a single nucleotide away, making a read error possible. V is TRBV4-3 and J is TRBJ2-1; TRBD1 matches 9 bases. The DNA matches TRBJ2-7 better at its end, which makes the J call doubtful. This CDR3 is 14 amino acids long. CDR1 and CDR2 from the germline V gene are LGHNA and YSLEER. The CDR3 DNA sequence: TGCGCCAGCAGCCAAGGGACAGGGGCCTGGGAGCAGTACTTC. Translated: CASSQGTGAWEQYF.

This clonotype was picked up many times. The chain links TRBV7-3 to TRBJ1-1, with a weak D call TRBD1 (5 bases). There are 14 residues in the CDR3. Germline V gene lookup returns CDR1 SGHTA and CDR2 FQGTGA. Trimming took off 5 bases at V and 5 bases at J, with 15 bases between the two ends. In DNA, the CDR3 is TGTGCCAGCAGCCCCGTGGGGGGTCTTACTGAAGCTTTCTTT. This translates into CASSPVGGLTEAFF.

Ten or more counts support this clonotype. V is TRBV29-1 and J is TRBJ2-1; 8 bases match TRBD2. The germline V gene has CDR1 SQVTM and CDR2 ANQGSEA. The CDR3 contains 14 residues. V dropped 4 bases and J dropped 5; count of bases not matched to a gene: 7. The CDR3 here is CSVGRAGVHNEQFF. The CDR3 nucleotides are TGCAGCGTTGGTCGAGCGGGGGTACACAATGAGCAGTTCTTC.

This clonotype was picked up many times. The gene calls are TRBV10-3 and TRBJ2-1; TRBD2 matches 9 bases. Germline V gives CDR1 ENHRY, CDR2 SYGVKD. The CDR3 spans 14 residues. Trimming at V came to 7 bases and at J to 4 bases, leaving 5 bases not matched to a gene. The CDR3 region has the DNA TGTGCCATCAAAAATCTAGCGGGGTACAATGAGCAGTTCTTC. Translating gives CAIKNLAGYNEQFF.

This clonotype showed up many times. The J gene is TRBJ2-3, the V gene TRBV20-1, with 7 bases that match TRBD1. Germline V lookup: CDR1 DFQATT, CDR2 SNEGSKA (reference sequence). The CDR3 is 13 amino acids. After removal of 3 bases from V and 2 bases from J, the junction contained 2 bases not matched to a gene. DNA of the CDR3: TGCAGTGCTAGTGACAGGGCCACAGATACGCAGTATTTT. Residues: CSASDRATDTQYF.

This clonotype appeared many times. The chain links TRBV6-5 to TRBJ1-2, with 7 bases matching TRBD1. In germline, CDR1 is MNHEY, CDR2 SVGAGI. The trim removed 2 bases at V and 8 bases at J, leaving 5 bases unmatched. The CDR3 sequence is 13 residues long. The CDR3 loop reads CASSYRQGGGYTF. CDR3 in DNA: TGTGCCAGCAGTTACCGACAGGGCGGGGGCTACACCTTC.

This clonotype was recorded many times. The gene calls are TRBV5-6 and TRBJ2-6; D is uncertain. This CDR3 comprises 15 residues. Looked up from germline, CDR1 is SGHDT and CDR2 is YYEEEE. Between the trimmed V and J ends, which lost 2 bases and 5 bases, there was a span of 11 bases. CDR3 loop: CASSLGALRANVLTF. CDR3 DNA: TGTGCCAGCAGCTTAGGCGCTCTGAGGGCCAACGTCCTGACTTTC.

This clonotype was observed at least ten times. This rearrangement joins TRBV5-1 to TRBJ2-2, with a tentative D call TRBD2 (5 bases). Per germline, CDR1 SGHRS and CDR2 YFSETQ. V lost 3 bases, J lost 3 bases, and 6 bases lay in between. The CDR3 spans 13 residues. CDR3 nucleotides: TGCGCCAGCAGCTGGGAGTACACCGGGGAGCTGTTTTTT. It is translated as CASSWEYTGELFF.

This clonotype was counted many times. The chain links TRBV3-1 to TRBJ2-1; 10 bases fit TRBD1. CDR1 and CDR2 from the germline V gene are LGHDT and YNNKEL (reference sequence). With V trimmed by 6 bases and J by 8 bases, 13 bases remained unmatched. The CDR3 consists of 16 residues. This chain's CDR3 is CASSYGPGTGVDEQFF. Here the CDR3 DNA reads TGTGCCAGCAGTTATGGGCCCGGGACAGGGGTTGATGAGCAGTTCTTC.

This clonotype has ten or more counts. The chain carries TRBV20-1 and TRBJ2-3; TRBD2 agrees at 10 bases. This CDR3 has 15 residues. Germline V gives CDR1 DFQATT, CDR2 SNEGSKA (reference sequence). The junction had 7 bases not matched to a gene; V was cut back by 6 bases and J by 1 base. CDR3 DNA: TGCAGTGCATCGTCACTAGCGGGGCGCACAGATACGCAGTATTTT. Translated, it gives CSASSLAGRTDTQYF.

This clonotype was seen a few times. This rearrangement joins TRBV2 to TRBJ2-3; D gene ambiguous. CDR1 is SNHLY, CDR2 FYNNEI, per germline. The CDR3 extends over 15 amino acids. V was cut by 3 bases and J by 1 base, with 11 bases left in between. This chain's CDR3 is CASSEGGQGTDTQYF. The CDR3 bases are TGTGCCAGCAGTGAGGGTGGGCAGGGCACAGATACGCAGTATTTT. The complete variable domain, with remaining parts taken from reference TRBV2 and TRBJ2-3, reads EPEVTQTPSHQVTQMGQEVILRCVPISNHLYFYWYRQILGQKVEFLVSFYNNEISEKSEIFDDQFSVERPDGSNFTLKIRSTKLEDSAMYFCASSEGGQGTDTQYFGPGTRLTVL.

This clonotype came up many times. This sequence joins TRBV6-1 and TRBJ1-1; 8 bases match TRBD1. V trimming: 8 bases; J trimming: 3 bases; junction bases outside the gene matches: 11. The germline V gene has CDR1 MNHNS and CDR2 SASEGT. CDR3 length equals 15 residues. CDR3 protein: CASGDQQGEYTEAFF. CDR3 nucleotide sequence: TGTGCCAGCGGGGATCAACAGGGGGAGTACACTGAAGCTTTCTTT.

There are many counts of this clonotype. This chain uses TRBV24-1 with TRBJ2-3; D is ambiguous. The CDR3 runs to 13 residues. Trimming took off 3 bases at V and 1 base at J, with 4 bases between the two ends. Germline assignment: CDR1 KGHDR and CDR2 SFDVKD. CDR3 protein: CATSDGGTDTQYF. DNA of the CDR3: TGTGCCACCAGTGATGGGGGCACAGATACGCAGTATTTT.

The chain carries TRBV7-8 and TRBJ1-4; no definite D call. V shed 5 bases and J shed 1 base, with 14 bases lying between them. This CDR3 has 16 amino acids. Germline CDR1 reads SGHVS; CDR2 reads FQNEAQ. The CDR3 reads CASSPRAQRTNEKLFF. In DNA, the CDR3 is TGTGCCAGCAGCCCCCGGGCACAGCGAACTAATGAAAAACTGTTTTTT.

This clonotype was detected ten times or more. This chain connects TRBV18 to TRBJ2-2; D ambiguous. Germline V lookup: CDR1 KGHSH, CDR2 LQKENI. V was shortened by 0 bases and J by 5 bases, with 10 bases between the two germline ends. This CDR3 has 15 residues. The CDR3 DNA is TGTGCCAGCTCACCACCGGCACGGTCGACCGGGGAGCTGTTTTTT. It yields the protein CASSPPARSTGELFF.

The sample holds many counts of this clonotype. The chain employs TRBV20-1 and TRBJ2-1; a weak D match, TRBD1 (5 bases). The V and J ends lost 5 bases and 4 bases respectively, with 12 bases between them. The germline CDR1 and CDR2 sequences are DFQATT and SNEGSKA (reference sequence). There are 13 residues in the CDR3. The CDR3 protein is CSAYRRQYNEQFF. In DNA, the CDR3 is TGCAGTGCTTACCGTCGACAGTACAATGAGCAGTTCTTC.

In its sample, this clonotype was seen many times. The V call is TRBV5-1, the J call TRBJ1-2; weak D call: TRBD1 (5 bases). The CDR3 is 16 residues long. Trimming left V 2 bases short and J 6 bases short, with 20 bases between. Per the germline V gene, CDR1 is SGHRS and CDR2 is YFSETQ. In DNA form, the CDR3 reads TGCGCCAGCAGCTTCCTTCGTCGCGGCAGGGAACATGGCTACACCTTC. It specifies CASSFLRRGREHGYTF.

The sample holds many counts of this clonotype. The chain uses TRBV24-1 and TRBJ2-1; possibly TRBD1 for D (6 bases). This CDR3 has 15 residues. Trimming stripped 3 bases from V and 2 bases from J, with 10 bases between. Per germline, CDR1 KGHDR and CDR2 SFDVKD. The CDR3 DNA follows: TGTGCCACCAGTGATCTAACAGGGCCCTACAATGAGCAGTTCTTC. Its protein product is CATSDLTGPYNEQFF.

The sample holds many counts of this clonotype. The genes are TRBV2 and TRBJ2-2, with TRBD2 as a possible D gene (7 bases). Per the germline V gene, CDR1 is SNHLY and CDR2 is FYNNEI. Trimming removed 6 bases at V and 4 bases at J, with 18 bases between. CDR3 length: 16 amino acids. The CDR3 DNA reads as TGTGCCAGCAGACCCTACGCGGGGGCCATCACCGGGGAGCTGTTTTTT. Translated: CASRPYAGAITGELFF.

At least ten counts were recorded for this clonotype. The chain joins TRBV7-2 to TRBJ1-2; D gene unclear. CDR3 length equals 14 residues. Germline V lookup: CDR1 SGHTA, CDR2 FQGNSA. Trimming shortened V by 0 bases and J by 4 bases, and 9 bases separated the two germline ends. The DNA of the CDR3 is TGTGCCAGCAGCTTAGCTGGAACGGTCTATGGCTACACCTTC. This translates into CASSLAGTVYGYTF.

Ten or more counts support this clonotype. The genes are TRBV20-1 and TRBJ2-2, with D hard to call. In germline, CDR1 is DFQATT, CDR2 SNEGSKA (reference sequence). The V end was cut by 0 bases, the J end by 7 bases, with 3 bases between. The CDR3 totals 11 residues. This CDR3 is CSAREGGELFF. CDR3 nucleotides: TGCAGTGCTAGAGAAGGCGGGGAGCTGTTTTTT.